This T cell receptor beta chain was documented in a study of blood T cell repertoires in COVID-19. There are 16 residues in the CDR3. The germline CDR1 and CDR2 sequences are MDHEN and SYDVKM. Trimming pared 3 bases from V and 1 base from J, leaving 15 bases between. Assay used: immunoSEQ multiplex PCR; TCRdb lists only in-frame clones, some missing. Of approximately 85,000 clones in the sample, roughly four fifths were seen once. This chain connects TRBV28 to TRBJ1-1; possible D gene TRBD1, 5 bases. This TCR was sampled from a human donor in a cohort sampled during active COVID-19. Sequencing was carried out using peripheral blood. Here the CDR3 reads CASSFVGRGRNTEAFF. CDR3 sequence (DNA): TGTGCCAGCAGTTTTGTCGGGAGGGGTAGGAACACTGAAGCTTTCTTT.